Listed below are T cell receptor beta chains from one sample, sequenced in a study of identical twins. TCRdb passed the 5' RACE reads through MiXCR, listing each CDR3 protein once. The table lists around 480,000 distinct CDR3 sequences, roughly an eighth of them singletons. This sample was shared with a second study, whose subject was yellow fever vaccine responses in identical twins.

The sample consisted of CD4+ T cells sorted from blood. Source of these receptors: a woman between 18 and 30 years old in good health. The CDR3 runs from the conserved cysteine through the conserved F or W. The D gene is left open where the match is weak.

J gene,D gene,V gene,CDR3 protein
TRBJ2-6,.,TRBV12-3/TRBV12-4,CASSLSASGANVLTF
TRBJ1-2,.,TRBV5-1,CASSARRDSKDYTF
TRBJ1-2,TRBD1,TRBV12-3/TRBV12-4,CASRWGQALEGYTF
TRBJ2-7,.,TRBV7-8,CASSLSFDAYEQYF
TRBJ1-2,TRBD1,TRBV29-1,CSAGGTVYGYTF
TRBJ2-3,TRBD2,TRBV12-3/TRBV12-4,CASSKAGGGTDTQYF
TRBJ2-2,.,TRBV29-1,CSVDPLNTGELFF
TRBJ2-7,.,TRBV15,CATSRDRQIQYF
TRBJ1-2,TRBD1,TRBV7-8,CASSLDRGRRGYTF
TRBJ2-5,.,TRBV20-1,CSAQKQGTETQYF
TRBJ2-3,.,TRBV12-3/TRBV12-4,CATTWGGPSTDTQYF
TRBJ2-7,TRBD1,TRBV7-2,CASSLAGTAGFEQYF
TRBJ2-2,.,TRBV12-3/TRBV12-4,CASSFGLALSGELFF
TRBJ2-1,TRBD1,TRBV5-1,CASSTRTGETYNEQFF
TRBJ2-1,.,TRBV5-8,CASSLGPYSYNEQFF
TRBJ2-5,TRBD1,TRBV3-1,CASGTGLQETQYF
TRBJ2-7,TRBD2,TRBV5-1,CASSITLAGGPREQYF
TRBJ2-7,.,TRBV21-1,CASSHTILAAPYEQYF
TRBJ2-7,TRBD1,TRBV7-9,CASSLGTGTEEHYF
TRBJ2-1,.,TRBV5-6,CASSLARGASYNEQFF
TRBJ2-1,TRBD1,TRBV15,CATSVGGSSRINEQFF
TRBJ2-7,TRBD1,TRBV20-1,CSATGQGRDEQYF
TRBJ2-3,.,TRBV15,CATSRGSTGKFTDTQYF
TRBJ1-5,TRBD1,TRBV4-1,CASSQEMTGTGRNQPQHF
TRBJ2-5,.,TRBV7-2,CASSDRGTSQETQYF
TRBJ2-6,.,TRBV15,CATSRDFSSGANVLTF
TRBJ2-7,.,TRBV20-1,CSARDLDYLTYEQYF
TRBJ2-7,TRBD1,TRBV5-1,CASSPGQPYEQYF
TRBJ1-1,TRBD1,TRBV18,CASSPRETGQAFF
TRBJ2-1,.,TRBV5-5,CASSWGAGEQFF
TRBJ2-1,TRBD1,TRBV7-9,CASSRGDRGVDEQFF
TRBJ2-3,.,TRBV29-1,CSCRGGSSGTQYF
TRBJ2-1,.,TRBV9,CASSPRLAREGEQFF
TRBJ2-3,TRBD2,TRBV3-1,CASSLPGAGSTDTQYF
TRBJ2-7,TRBD1,TRBV6-5,CASSYSSDRGYEQYF
TRBJ2-1,.,TRBV27,CASGSIIHEQFF
TRBJ2-2,.,TRBV7-3,CASSLGINTGELFF
TRBJ2-5,TRBD1,TRBV4-2,CASSQDGVRGLAETQYF
TRBJ2-7,.,TRBV7-2,CASSSSVFVNEQYF
TRBJ2-7,.,TRBV4-2,CASSQDTGSEQYF
TRBJ2-5,.,TRBV5-5,CASTVRGQETQYF
TRBJ2-5,.,TRBV24-1,CATSDSRRRGGETQYF
TRBJ2-7,.,TRBV20-1,CSARVRTGLLEQYF
TRBJ1-5,.,TRBV7-2,CASSLATGSTQPQHF
TRBJ2-7,.,TRBV30,CAWDKGYEQYF
TRBJ2-1,.,TRBV10-3,CAIKTGAGNNEQFF
TRBJ1-2,.,TRBV3-1,CASSQITENYGYTF